This is a list of T cell receptor beta chains from one sample in a study of T-cell memory formation after mild COVID-19. TCRdb reprocessed the 5' RACE reads via MiXCR and lists one record per CDR3 protein. The sample consists of 100,000 or so distinct CDR3 sequences, around 10% of them appearing once. Sequencing was carried out using PBMCs or a T cell subset sorted from them (not recorded which). These receptors were taken from a man younger than 35 who had mild COVID-19 (a few samples of this study predate the infection). Cell type and time point are not known. CDR3s include the opening cysteine and the closing phenylalanine or tryptophan. The D gene is left open where the match is weak. Expanded clones are given a class, and other clones once, few, many or no size at all.

V	J	size	D	CDR3	DNA
TRBV12-3/TRBV12-4	TRBJ1-1	many	-	CASSRGTEAFF	TGTGCCAGCAGTAGAGGGACTGAAGCTTTCTTT
TRBV4-1	TRBJ2-2	-	TRBD2	CASSQDPGGGITGELFF	TGCGCCAGCAGCCAAGATCCGGGCGGGGGGATTACCGGGGAGCTGTTTTTT
TRBV7-3	TRBJ1-1	few	-	CASSLAHGTQGTEAFF	TGTGCCAGCAGCTTAGCCCACGGAACCCAGGGAACTGAAGCTTTCTTT
TRBV30	TRBJ2-2	few	-	CAWNRATNTGELFF	TGTGCCTGGAATAGGGCTACGAACACCGGGGAGCTGTTTTTT
TRBV28	TRBJ2-7	-	-	CATSRMAPEQYF	TGTGCCACCTCCAGGATGGCGCCCGAGCAGTACTTC
TRBV7-2	TRBJ1-3	-	-	CASSPQETIVDFLYF	TGTGCCAGCAGCCCCCAGGAAACAATCGTTGATTTCCTATATTTT
TRBV27	TRBJ2-3	-	TRBD2	CASSPRTSGGTDTDTQYF	TGTGCCAGCAGTCCTCGGACTAGCGGGGGGACAGACACAGATACGCAGTATTTT
TRBV7-9	TRBJ2-1	many	-	CASSPAGLNEQFF	TGTGCCAGCAGCCCAGCGGGTCTCAATGAGCAGTTCTTC
TRBV27	TRBJ1-5	-	-	CASRLGSGTVNQPQHF	TGTGCCAGCAGGCTCGGTTCGGGAACGGTCAATCAGCCCCAGCATTTT
TRBV12-3/TRBV12-4	TRBJ2-1	few	-	CASSSGTGLNEQFF	TGTGCCAGCAGCTCCGGGACGGGGTTAAATGAGCAGTTCTTC
TRBV5-8	TRBJ2-3	-	-	CASSPPPRDTQYF	TGTGCCAGCAGCCCACCTCCGCGAGATACGCAGTATTTT
TRBV7-2	TRBJ2-1	few	-	CASSLTGQGKFF	TGTGCCAGCAGCTTAACTGGGCAGGGTAAGTTCTTC
TRBV27	TRBJ2-2	-	TRBD2	CASSSTALLAGGLTGELFF	TGTGCCAGCAGTTCGACCGCCCTACTAGCGGGGGGGCTCACCGGGGAGCTGTTTTTT
TRBV7-3	TRBJ2-1	-	-	CASSDTAYNEQFF	TGTGCCAGCAGCGATACAGCCTACAATGAGCAGTTCTTC
TRBV27	TRBJ2-2	-	-	CASSLGFGTGELFF	TGTGCCAGCAGTTTGGGCTTTGGGACCGGGGAGCTGTTTTTT
TRBV15	TRBJ2-1	few	TRBD2	CATSRARTSGVNEQFF	TGTGCCACCAGCAGAGCCCGGACTAGCGGGGTCAATGAGCAGTTCTTC
TRBV7-3	TRBJ1-2	-	-	CASSPTGRRDYTF	TGTGCCAGCAGCCCAACAGGGAGGAGGGATTACACCTTC
TRBV27	TRBJ1-4	few	TRBD1	CASSPRTGFNEKLFF	TGTGCCAGCAGTCCCAGGACAGGCTTTAATGAAAAACTGTTTTTT